This is a list of T cell receptor beta chains from one sample in a study of blood T cells in healthy people across ages. TCRdb redid the calling of the 5' RACE reads with MiXCR, one entry per CDR3 protein. Among fewer than 2 million distinct CDR3 sequences listed, approximately 39% were seen once. Material for sequencing was blood. These receptor sequences come from a human donor in good health. Both conserved end residues are part of each CDR3. D genes are given only for firm matches. Size is stated for part of the rows, as once, few or many counts, or as a class when the clone is expanded.

clone size	CDR3 length	D gene	V gene	J gene	CDR3 protein	CDR3 DNA
many	15	NA	TRBV5-1	TRBJ1-5	CASSSDGRDNQPQHF	TGCGCCAGCAGCTCGGACGGGAGAGATAATCAGCCCCAGCATTTT
NA	16	NA	TRBV7-2	TRBJ2-1	CASSLAVGGTYNEQFF	TGTGCCAGCAGCTTAGCGGTGGGCGGGACCTACAATGAGCAGTTCTTC
few	12	TRBD1	TRBV29-1	TRBJ1-2	CSVGQGAEGYTF	TGCAGCGTCGGACAGGGGGCTGAGGGCTACACCTTC
NA	16	TRBD2	TRBV12-3/TRBV12-4	TRBJ2-3	CASSTFLAGAPGTQYF	TGTGCCAGCAGCACCTTCCTAGCGGGGGCCCCGGGTACGCAGTATTTT
few	16	TRBD2	TRBV6-5	TRBJ2-7	CASSYATSGSPYEQYF	TGTGCCAGCAGTTACGCGACTAGCGGGAGTCCCTACGAGCAGTACTTC
few	15	NA	TRBV20-1	TRBJ1-6	CSARSLSSYNSPLHF	TGCAGTGCTAGATCGCTGAGCTCCTATAATTCACCCCTCCACTTT
few	14	NA	TRBV7-3	TRBJ2-7	CASSESGPNYEQYF	TGTGCCAGCAGTGAAAGCGGGCCTAATTACGAGCAGTACTTC
NA	15	NA	TRBV20-1	TRBJ1-1	CSARVREGRNTEAFF	TGCAGTGCTAGAGTTAGGGAGGGAAGGAACACTGAAGCTTTCTTT
few	13	NA	TRBV7-6	TRBJ2-1	CASSSEGVNEQFF	TGTGCCAGCAGCTCGGAGGGGGTCAATGAGCAGTTCTTC
many	13	NA	TRBV28	TRBJ1-2	CASSFGGGYGYTF	TGTGCCAGCAGTTTCGGCGGGGGGTATGGCTACACCTTC
NA	14	TRBD1	TRBV3-1	TRBJ2-7	CASSQDRGNWEQYF	TGTGCCAGCAGCCAAGACAGGGGGAACTGGGAGCAGTACTTC
NA	14	NA	TRBV6-5	TRBJ2-1	CASSYSDIYNEQFF	TGTGCCAGCAGTTACTCCGACATATACAATGAGCAGTTCTTC
NA	16	NA	TRBV5-1	TRBJ1-6	CASSSAWDFQSSPLHF	TGCGCCAGCAGCTCAGCGTGGGATTTTCAAAGCTCACCCCTCCACTTT
once	16	NA	TRBV9	TRBJ1-1	CASSVEQGRFDTEAFF	TGTGCCAGCAGCGTAGAGCAGGGTAGGTTCGACACTGAAGCTTTCTTT
NA	15	NA	TRBV5-5	TRBJ2-7	CASSLKGRSSYEQYF	TGTGCCAGCAGCTTGAAGGGAAGAAGCTCCTACGAGCAGTACTTC
few	15	NA	TRBV12-3/TRBV12-4	TRBJ1-5	CASREGPPTNQPQHF	TGTGCCAGCAGGGAGGGACCGCCCACAAATCAGCCCCAGCATTTT
NA	13	NA	TRBV2	TRBJ2-7	CASSVLREYEQYF	TGTGCCAGCAGTGTCCTACGGGAGTACGAGCAGTACTTC
NA	11	NA	TRBV25-1	TRBJ2-7	CASGVGTEQYF	TGTGCCAGCGGCGTGGGGACAGAGCAGTACTTC
NA	14	NA	TRBV11-2	TRBJ1-6	CASSLVSNNSPLHF	TGTGCCAGCAGCTTAGTTTCCAATAATTCACCCCTCCACTTT
NA	16	NA	TRBV4-3	TRBJ1-6	CASSQDERVYNSPLHF	TGCGCCAGCAGCCAAGATGAGCGGGTCTATAATTCACCCCTCCACTTT
many	13	TRBD1	TRBV29-1	TRBJ1-5	CSVGQGPNQPQHF	TGCAGCGTGGGACAGGGCCCTAATCAGCCCCAGCATTTT
NA	14	NA	TRBV6-5	TRBJ2-4	CASTSRVGVVEQHF	TGTGCCAGCACTTCTAGGGTCGGGGTTGTCGAGCAGCACTTC
few	14	TRBD1	TRBV7-2	TRBJ2-3	CASSLNRGPDTQYF	TGTGCCAGCAGCTTGAACAGGGGGCCAGATACGCAGTATTTT
few	15	NA	TRBV4-2	TRBJ1-6	CASSQDVGAGLPLHF	TGTGCCAGCAGCCAAGATGTGGGCGCGGGGTTACCCCTCCACTTT
NA	13	NA	TRBV7-2	TRBJ2-7	CASSFPGYNEQYF	TGTGCCAGCAGCTTCCCTGGGTATAACGAGCAGTACTTC
NA	14	NA	TRBV5-1	TRBJ1-1	CASRERGGNTEAFF	TGCGCCAGCAGAGAGCGGGGGGGGAACACTGAAGCTTTCTTT